The 29 T cell receptor beta chains listed next were all sequenced from one sample in a study of T-cell memory formation after mild COVID-19. TCRdb recomputed calls from the 5' RACE reads with MiXCR, one row per CDR3 protein. The sample has 500,000 to 550,000 distinct CDR3 sequences, just over 20% seen once. Sequencing input: PBMCs or a T cell subset sorted from them (not recorded which). These receptors all stem from an adult woman who had mild COVID-19 (a few samples of this study predate the infection). Cell type and time point are not known.

J is TRBJ2-7 and V is TRBV6-5, with no clear D. The CDR3 runs to 13 residues. The V gene's germline CDR1 is MNHEY and CDR2 SVGAGI. The germline V and J ends were trimmed by 4 bases and 5 bases, with 12 bases remaining between them. This CDR3 reads CASSSEFLDEQYF. The CDR3 DNA sequence: TGTGCCAGCAGTTCCGAGTTTCTCGACGAGCAGTACTTC.

This clonotype showed up just a few times. V and J are TRBV5-6 and TRBJ2-7, with 9 bases aligning to TRBD2. Germline V gene sequence: CDR1 SGHDT, CDR2 YYEEEE. CDR3 size: 17 residues. With 1 base clipped from V and 0 bases from J, the junction kept 8 bases outside the gene matches. The CDR3 DNA reads as TGTGCCAGCAGCTTGATCGGGCTAGCGGGGTTCTCCTACGAGCAGTACTTC. Encoded protein: CASSLIGLAGFSYEQYF.

V and J are TRBV27 and TRBJ1-1; weak D call: TRBD1 (6 bases). Germline assignment: CDR1 MNHEY and CDR2 SMNVEV (reference sequence). There are 13 residues in the CDR3. V lost 6 bases to trimming and J lost 6 bases, with 14 bases between them. The CDR3 DNA reads as TGTGCCAGCAGATTAACGGGGGCTGCTGAAGCTTTCTTT. It translates to CASRLTGAAEAFF.

The gene calls are TRBV3-1 and TRBJ2-7; 8 bases are a match to TRBD2. Unmatched junction bases numbered 7, after V lost 7 bases and J lost 2 bases. CDR1 is LGHDT, CDR2 YNNKEL, per germline (reference sequence). The CDR3 covers 14 residues. CDR3 sequence reads: CASTLSRGAYEQYF. DNA of the CDR3: TGTGCCAGCACCCTCTCGCGGGGGGCCTACGAGCAGTACTTC.

In its sample, this clonotype was seen a few times. CDR3: CASSKTGTVAKNIQYF. In nucleotides, the CDR3 is TGTGCCAGCAGTAAAACAGGGACCGTAGCCAAAAACATTCAGTACTTC. V usage is TRBV12-3 or TRBV12-4 and J usage is TRBJ2-4; maybe TRBD1 (6 bases). Trimming cost V 5 bases and J 0 bases, with 14 bases left between them. The CDR3 contains 16 residues.

This clonotype was counted only a few times. V gene TRBV12-3 or TRBV12-4 combines with J gene TRBJ2-7; D call uncertain. Between the trimmed V and J ends, which lost 4 bases and 1 base, there was a span of 14 bases. The CDR3 sequence is 15 residues long. CDR3 sequence: CASSSDLLPSYEQYF. CDR3 bases: TGTGCCAGCAGTTCCGACCTTCTGCCTTCCTACGAGCAGTACTTC.

This sequence joins TRBV2 and TRBJ1-6, with TRBD1 identical over 9 bases. Germline CDR1 is SNHLY and CDR2 is FYNNEI. This CDR3 comprises 15 residues. V trimming: 5 bases; J trimming: 10 bases; junction bases outside the gene matches: 9. This CDR3 reads CASSTSGDRVSPLHF. CDR3 coding DNA: TGTGCCAGCAGTACGTCCGGGGACAGGGTCTCACCCCTCCACTTT.

The table lists this clonotype with a count of one. The J gene is TRBJ2-3, the V gene TRBV11-2; 9 bases agree with TRBD2. CDR1 SGHAT and CDR2 FQNNGV come from the germline V gene. The CDR3 has 16 amino acids. V lost 3 bases to trimming and J lost 0 bases; unmatched junction nucleotides: 4. In DNA form, the CDR3 reads TGTGCCAGCAGCTTTAATAGCGGGGGAAGCACAGATACGCAGTATTTT. It specifies CASSFNSGGSTDTQYF.

This clonotype was detected only a few times. The chain uses TRBV7-9 and TRBJ2-3, with D possibly being TRBD1 (6 bases). The germline CDR1 and CDR2 sequences are SEHNR and FQNEAQ (reference sequence). CDR3 length: 14 amino acids. The V and J ends lost 3 bases and 2 bases respectively, with 9 bases between them. The CDR3 DNA reads as TGTGCCAGCAGCTTTGAGGGGGTCACAGATACGCAGTATTTT. It yields the protein CASSFEGVTDTQYF.

In its sample, this clonotype was seen a few times. The chain joins TRBV9 to TRBJ2-3; 8 bases line up with TRBD1. J was trimmed by 0 bases and V by 0 bases; bases with no gene match: 6. This CDR3 spans 17 amino acids. Per the germline V gene, CDR1 is SGDLS and CDR2 is YYNGEE. As DNA, the CDR3 is TGTGCCAGCAGCGTAGTCGGGACAGGTACTAGCACAGATACGCAGTATTTT. This sequence encodes CASSVVGTGTSTDTQYF.

This clonotype was seen only a few times. The CDR3 sequence: CSAAPGLLQFF. CDR3 nucleotide sequence: TGCAGTGCTGCCCCGGGACTACTGCAGTTCTTC. The chain links TRBV20-1 to TRBJ2-1; 7 nucleotides match TRBD2. The junction had 7 bases not matched to a gene; V was cut back by 5 bases and J by 12 bases. Germline CDR1 and CDR2: DFQATT and SNEGSKA (reference sequence). The CDR3 is 11 residues long.

This clonotype has only a few counts. The V gene is TRBV18, the J gene TRBJ1-5, with TRBD1 matching over 7 bases. The ends lost 4 bases at V and 4 bases at J; junction bases unmatched: 1. This CDR3 spans 13 amino acids. Germline V gene sequence: CDR1 KGHSH, CDR2 LQKENI. DNA of the CDR3: TGTGCCAGCTCACAGGGACAGAATCAGCCCCAGCATTTT. Encoded protein: CASSQGQNQPQHF.

This chain connects TRBV14 to TRBJ2-6; no definite D call. The V and J ends lost 0 bases and 1 base respectively, with 10 bases between them. In germline, CDR1 is SGHDN, CDR2 FVKESK. This CDR3 has 17 amino acids. CDR3 coding DNA: TGTGCCAGCAGCCAAGAGAGCTATCTATCTGGGGCCAACGTCCTGACTTTC. It yields the protein CASSQESYLSGANVLTF.

The chain carries TRBV20-1 and TRBJ1-1; 11 bases are shared with TRBD1. CDR1 and CDR2 from the germline V gene are DFQATT and SNEGSKA (reference sequence). V dropped 1 base and J dropped 9; count of bases not matched to a gene: 7. The CDR3 sequence is 14 residues long. This chain's CDR3 is CSARGRDRGTKAFF. CDR3 nucleotides: TGCAGTGCTAGAGGCCGGGACAGGGGGACTAAAGCTTTCTTT.

This clonotype appeared a few times. The chain employs TRBV7-9 and TRBJ1-5; 11 bases fit TRBD1. The CDR3 is 16 amino acids. Trimming took 0 bases from V and 6 from J; bases not matched to a gene: 4. Germline loops: CDR1 SEHNR, CDR2 FQNEAQ (reference sequence). The CDR3 DNA reads as TGTGCCAGCAGCTTAGCCCCCGGGACAGGGGGTCAGCCCCAGCATTTT. Residues: CASSLAPGTGGQPQHF.

This clonotype was seen ten or more times. The chain links TRBV5-1 to TRBJ2-1, with D tentatively TRBD1 (6 bases). CDR3 size: 12 residues. The V gene lost 0 bases and the J gene lost 14 bases, with 12 bases spanning the gap. In germline, CDR1 is SGHRS, CDR2 YFSETQ. The CDR3 spells CASSLEQDRKFF. The CDR3 DNA reads TGCGCCAGCAGCTTGGAACAGGACAGAAAGTTCTTC.

This chain joins TRBV5-6 and TRBJ1-5, with D unresolved. Trimming shortened V by 3 bases and J by 2 bases, and 9 bases separated the two germline ends. CDR3 length: 14 residues. Germline CDR1 is SGHDT and CDR2 is YYEEEE. Here the CDR3 DNA reads TGTGCCAGCAGCTCGAGGGCAGGCAATCAGCCCCAGCATTTT. Protein product: CASSSRAGNQPQHF.

This clonotype was seen only a few times. The gene calls are TRBV29-1 and TRBJ1-2; D may be TRBD1 (6 bases). Trimming stripped 4 bases from V and 4 bases from J, with 16 bases between. Germline V gene data show CDR1 as SQVTM and CDR2 as ANQGSEA. The CDR3 has 14 amino acids. CDR3 amino acids: CSVGNGQFPYGYTF. For the CDR3, the DNA is TGCAGCGTTGGTAATGGACAGTTTCCCTATGGCTACACCTTC.

The chain employs TRBV12-3 or TRBV12-4 and TRBJ2-3, with D perhaps TRBD1 (6 bases). This CDR3 region has 15 residues. V lost 6 bases and J lost 3, with 16 bases in between. As DNA, the CDR3 is TGTGCCAGCAGGTCGGACAGAGGAAGGACAGATACGCAGTATTTT. As protein: CASRSDRGRTDTQYF.

This clonotype was counted between two and nine times. V usage is TRBV7-3 and J usage is TRBJ2-5; D unresolved. The CDR3 is made up of 16 amino acids. Germline V CDR1 and CDR2: SGHTA, FQGTGA. V gave up 1 base and J gave up 0 bases, with 12 bases separating them. The CDR3 here is CASSLNPPAYQETQYF. CDR3 sequence (DNA): TGTGCCAGCAGCTTAAACCCTCCCGCGTACCAAGAGACCCAGTACTTC.

This clonotype was counted a few times. The V call is TRBV30, the J call TRBJ1-5; D remains ambiguous. This CDR3 contains 12 residues. With 0 bases removed from V and 7 bases from J, the gap between germline ends came to 7 bases. Germline V gene data show CDR1 as GTSNPN and CDR2 as SVGIG (reference sequence). The CDR3 spells CAWSVPPQPQHF. As DNA, the CDR3 is TGTGCCTGGAGTGTCCCCCCCCAGCCCCAGCATTTT.

This clonotype has just one count. The chain has TRBV19 and TRBJ2-1; 8 bases line up with TRBD1. Germline V gene data show CDR1 as LNHDA and CDR2 as SQIVND (reference sequence). The CDR3 length is 13 residues. V lost 3 bases, J lost 14 bases, and 9 bases stayed unmatched. DNA of the CDR3: TGTGCCAGTAGTATTAAGATACAGGGGGTAGAGTTCTTC. Protein: CASSIKIQGVEFF.

V and J are TRBV20-1 and TRBJ2-5; 10 bases are shared with TRBD2. The V gene's germline CDR1 is DFQATT and CDR2 SNEGSKA (reference sequence). J was trimmed by 2 bases and V by 5 bases; bases with no gene match: 5. The CDR3 spans 14 residues. CDR3 region: CSAWTSGLQETQYF. The CDR3 DNA reads as TGCAGTGCTTGGACTAGCGGACTTCAAGAGACCCAGTACTTC.

There are many counts of this clonotype. The chain combines TRBV14 with TRBJ2-1; a weak D match, TRBD2 (6 bases). Germline V gene sequence: CDR1 SGHDN, CDR2 FVKESK. This CDR3 has 18 amino acids. Deletions cut 4 bases from V and 7 bases from J, with 26 bases between. The CDR3 nucleotides read TGTGCCAGCAGCCTACGTTTCGGGGGATCAAGCCGAGAAAATGAGCAGTTCTTC. Its translation: CASSLRFGGSSRENEQFF. Together with reference TRBV14 and TRBJ2-1, the CDR3 gives the full variable domain: EAGVTQFPSHSVIEKGQTVTLRCDPISGHDNLYWYRRVMGKEIKFLLHFVKESKQDESGMPNNRFLAERTGGTYSTLKVQPAELEDSGVYFCASSLRFGGSSRENEQFFGPGTRLTVL.

The count of this clonotype is one. This rearrangement joins TRBV5-1 to TRBJ2-1; TRBD2 aligns across 7 bases. This CDR3 has 17 amino acids. Germline V gene sequence: CDR1 SGHRS, CDR2 YFSETQ. The trim removed 4 bases at V and 1 base at J, leaving 11 bases unmatched. In DNA, the CDR3 is TGCGCCAGCAGCCCGGGGGGAGCGGGTAATTCCTACAATGAGCAGTTCTTC. Amino acid sequence: CASSPGGAGNSYNEQFF. Full variable domain (rest looked up from reference TRBV5-1 and TRBJ2-1): KAGVTQTPRYLIKTRGQQVTLSCSPISGHRSVSWYQQTPGQGLQFLFEYFSETQRNKGNFPGRFSGRQFSNSRSEMNVSTLELGDSALYLCASSPGGAGNSYNEQFFGPGTRLTVL.

This clonotype was seen ten or more times. V gene TRBV23-1 combines with J gene TRBJ2-3; possibly TRBD1 for D (5 bases). TRBV23-1 is identified as an open reading frame with a role that is uncertain. Trimming removed 8 bases at V and 5 bases at J, with 17 bases between. The CDR3 sequence is 14 residues long. The CDR3 DNA follows: TGCGCCAGCGGACATAGGGCCCTGGGAGATACGCAGTATTTT. Translating gives CASGHRALGDTQYF.

This clonotype came up a few times. V and J are TRBV7-7 and TRBJ1-1; D ambiguous. The CDR3 is 12 amino acids. CDR1 and CDR2 (germline): SSHAT, FNYEAQ (reference sequence). This CDR3 is CASFWENTEAFF. As DNA, the CDR3 is TGTGCTAGCTTCTGGGAGAACACTGAAGCTTTCTTT.

A few counts support this clonotype. The gene calls are TRBV11-1 and TRBJ2-7; the match to TRBD2 covers 8 bases. Germline assignment: CDR1 SGHAT and CDR2 FQDESV (reference sequence). The V and J ends lost 4 bases and 2 bases, in that order; junction bases with no gene match: 7. This CDR3 region has 15 residues. CDR3 DNA: TGTGCCAGCAGCTACGGACGGGGGGGACCCTACGAGCAGTACTTC. It yields the protein CASSYGRGGPYEQYF.

This clonotype was recorded a few times. The chain couples TRBV12-3 or TRBV12-4 to TRBJ1-1; D remains unclear. CDR3 length equals 14 residues. Trimming left V 8 bases short and J 0 bases short, with 13 bases between. The CDR3 region is CASCGGPLNTEAFF. As DNA, the CDR3 is TGTGCCAGCTGCGGAGGGCCCTTGAACACTGAAGCTTTCTTT.